What follows are 30 T cell receptor beta chains derived from one specimen sequenced in a study of blood T cell repertoires in COVID-19. Assay used: immunoSEQ multiplex PCR; TCRdb lists only in-frame clones, some missing. This sample has about 150,000 clones, with approximately 84% found just once. The sequenced material came from peripheral blood. The receptors here all came from an older woman with COVID-19, enrolled during active disease.

The rearrangement uses TRBV7-2 and TRBJ2-1; D perhaps matches TRBD2 (6 bases). The CDR3 is 11 amino acids. Germline CDR1 reads SGHTA; CDR2 reads FQGNSA. Trimming pared 5 bases from V and 15 bases from J, leaving 14 bases between. The CDR3 nucleotides are TGTGCCAGCAGCCCGGACTATCAGCCGTTCTTC. It encodes CASSPDYQPFF. Using reference TRBV7-2 and TRBJ2-1 for the parts outside the CDR3, the full variable domain is GAGVSQSPSNKVTEKGKDVELRCDPISGHTALYWYRQSLGQGLEFLIYFQGNSAPDKSGLPSDRFSAERTGGSVSTLTIQRTQQEDSAVYLCASSPDYQPFFGPGTRLTVL.

The V call is TRBV2, the J call TRBJ1-6, with TRBD1 as a possible D gene (5 bases). V was shortened by 8 bases and J by 0 bases, with 14 bases between the two germline ends. Germline loops: CDR1 SNHLY, CDR2 FYNNEI. The CDR3 is 16 residues long. CDR3 in amino acids: CASRSGRDSYNSPLHF. The CDR3 region has the DNA TGTGCCAGCCGCTCCGGCAGGGACTCCTATAATTCACCCCTCCACTTT.

This clone has only one observation. V and J are TRBV5-8 and TRBJ2-1; D perhaps matches TRBD2 (5 bases). CDR1 and CDR2 from the germline V gene are SGHTS and YDEGEE. Between the trimmed V and J ends, which lost 5 bases and 4 bases, there was a span of 16 bases. The CDR3 totals 15 residues. The CDR3 reads CASRGASGKYNEQFF. Written as DNA, the CDR3 is TGTGCCAGCAGGGGTGCGAGCGGAAAGTACAATGAGCAGTTCTTC.

The V call is TRBV5-1, the J call TRBJ1-6; the D gene is possibly TRBD1 (6 bases). Germline values: CDR1 SGHRS, CDR2 YFSETQ. CDR3 size: 13 residues. V lost 7 bases and J lost 7, with 12 bases in between. The CDR3 spells CASGAGDNSPLHF. In nucleotides, the CDR3 is TGCGCCAGCGGGGCAGGGGACAATTCACCCCTCCACTTT.

This clone has more than one count but fewer than ten. The chain couples TRBV7-2 to TRBJ1-1; no clear D. Germline-derived CDR1 and CDR2 are SGHTA and FQGNSA. Trimming took 1 base from V and 3 from J, leaving 9 bases between them. The CDR3 spans 14 residues. Here the CDR3 reads CASSLEAVYTEAFF. The CDR3 bases are TGTGCCAGCAGCTTAGAGGCGGTGTACACTGAAGCTTTCTTT.

A single count supports this clone. The V gene is TRBV19, the J gene TRBJ2-3, with a tentative D call TRBD1 (6 bases). This CDR3 is 15 amino acids long. Germline assignment: CDR1 LNHDA and CDR2 SQIVND (reference sequence). V lost 5 bases to trimming and J lost 5 bases, with 17 bases between them. The CDR3 here is CASSVQGLGGDTQYF. The CDR3 DNA reads TGTGCCAGTAGTGTCCAGGGTTTAGGGGGAGATACGCAGTATTTT.

This chain joins TRBV6-1 and TRBJ2-7, with TRBD2 matching over 7 bases. J gave up 2 bases and V 2 bases, and 6 bases lay outside the gene matches. The germline CDR1 and CDR2 sequences are MNHNS and SASEGT. The CDR3 contains 15 residues. This chain's CDR3 is CASSENVGGPYEQYF. The CDR3 region has the DNA TGTGCCAGCAGTGAAAATGTGGGAGGGCCCTACGAGCAGTACTTC.

As concerns this clone: Other DNA sequences in the same sample also yield this CDR3. The chain links TRBV30 to TRBJ1-6; 9 bases are shared with TRBD1. Germline trimming cut 4 bases from V and 7 bases from J; bases unmatched to any gene: 2. CDR3 length: 13 residues. The V gene's germline CDR1 is GTSNPN and CDR2 SVGIG (reference sequence). CDR3 sequence reads: CAWTGQGNSPLHF. CDR3 bases: TGTGCCTGGACTGGACAGGGGAATTCACCCCTCCACTTT.

In this sample, this clone turned up once. The DNA of the CDR3 is TGTGCCAGCAGTGAAGGAGGGACACTGAACACTGAAGCTTTCTTT. It is translated as CASSEGGTLNTEAFF. The rearrangement uses TRBV6-1 and TRBJ1-1, with a weak D call TRBD1 (6 bases). The germline V gene encodes CDR1 MNHNS and CDR2 SASEGT. This CDR3 comprises 15 residues. The V end was cut by 1 base, the J end by 0 bases, with 9 bases between.

The CDR3: CASSPLAGGSTGELFF. The CDR3 nucleotides read TGTGCCAGCAGCCCTCTAGCGGGAGGAAGTACCGGGGAGCTGTTTTTT. V gene TRBV9 combines with J gene TRBJ2-2, with 11 nucleotides matching TRBD2. V shed 4 bases and J 5 bases; nucleotides not matched to a gene: 7. The CDR3 runs to 16 residues. CDR1 is SGDLS and CDR2 is YYNGEE in the germline V gene.

The table lists this clone with a few counts. V gene TRBV14 combines with J gene TRBJ2-7, with 7 bases matching TRBD1. There are 12 residues in the CDR3. The V gene's germline CDR1 is SGHDN and CDR2 FVKESK. CDR3 sequence: CASSQRGLSVSV. Written as DNA, the CDR3 is TGTGCCAGCAGCCAGAGGGGGCTCTCGGTATCCGTC.

Many counts were recorded for this clone. The chain recombines TRBV7-9 with TRBJ2-2, with 7 bases that match TRBD1. The germline gives CDR1 SEHNR, CDR2 FQNEAQ (reference sequence). This CDR3 is built from 17 residues. Trimming took 5 bases from V and 4 from J; bases not matched to a gene: 13. The CDR3 sequence is CASSTPRNRGGTGELFF. The CDR3, as DNA: TGTGCCAGCAGCACCCCCAGAAACAGGGGTGGCACCGGGGAGCTGTTTTTT. Using reference TRBV7-9 and TRBJ2-2 for the parts outside the CDR3, the full variable domain is DTGVSQNPRHKITKRGQNVTFRCDPISEHNRLYWYRQTLGQGPEFLTYFQNEAQLEKSRLLSDRFSAERPKGSFSTLEIQRTEQGDSAMYLCASSTPRNRGGTGELFFGEGSRLTVL.

The chain recombines TRBV18 with TRBJ2-5; TRBD1 is a possible D gene (5 bases). The V gene's germline CDR1 is KGHSH and CDR2 LQKENI. Trimming took off 1 base at V and 5 bases at J, with 5 bases between the two ends. The CDR3 contains 12 residues. CDR3 sequence (DNA): TGTGCCAGCTCACCACAGGGGGAGACCCAGTACTTC. Protein sequence: CASSPQGETQYF. The full variable domain, completed using reference TRBV18 and TRBJ2-5, is NAGVMQNPRHLVRRRGQEARLRCSPMKGHSHVYWYRQLPEEGLKFMVYLQKENIIDESGMPKERFSAEFPKEGPSILRIQQVVRGDSAAYFCASSPQGETQYFGPGTRLLVL.

This clone occurred a few times. The rearrangement links TRBV12-3 or TRBV12-4 to TRBJ1-5; D unresolved. V was pared by 3 bases and J by 6 bases, with 6 bases between. This CDR3 is built from 12 residues. The DNA for the CDR3 is TGTGCCAGCAGTTTTAGTGGTCAGCCCCAGCATTTT. Its protein product is CASSFSGQPQHF.

The chain employs TRBV19 and TRBJ1-6; no definite D call. Per the germline V gene, CDR1 is LNHDA and CDR2 is SQIVND (reference sequence). Trimming stripped 4 bases from V and 9 bases from J, with 13 bases between. The CDR3 has 14 amino acids. CDR3 bases: TGTGCCAGTAGTACCGATTTTACGGGTTCACCCCTCCACTTT. Protein product: CASSTDFTGSPLHF.

The chain has TRBV19 and TRBJ2-7, with D hard to call. This CDR3 has 14 residues. Trimming left V 3 bases short and J 4 bases short, with 13 bases between. Germline-derived CDR1 and CDR2 are LNHDA and SQIVND (reference sequence). The CDR3 spells CASSIQAGSYEQYF. The CDR3 DNA reads TGTGCCAGTAGTATCCAGGCAGGCTCTTACGAGCAGTACTTC.

This sequence joins TRBV7-3 and TRBJ2-3; unclear D gene. Looked up from germline, CDR1 is SGHTA and CDR2 is FQGTGA. Trimming removed 0 bases at V and 4 bases at J, with 8 bases between. CDR3 size: 14 residues. CDR3 DNA: TGTGCCAGCAGCTTAACCCGACTTTCAGATACGCAGTATTTT. Residues: CASSLTRLSDTQYF.

This sequence joins TRBV7-9 and TRBJ1-2, with D hard to call. Between the trimmed V and J ends, which lost 4 bases and 8 bases, there was a span of 14 bases. Germline-derived CDR1 and CDR2 are SEHNR and FQNEAQ (reference sequence). This CDR3 spans 13 amino acids. CDR3 bases: TGTGCCAGCAGCTCAGCTGGGCGAATAGGCTACACCTTC. The encoded protein is CASSSAGRIGYTF.

The V and J genes are TRBV3-1 (or the pseudogene TRBV3-2) and TRBJ1-1; 7 positions agree with TRBD1. Trimming took 5 bases from V and 3 from J; bases not matched to a gene: 6. CDR1 is LGHDT and CDR2 is YNNKEL in the germline V gene (reference sequence). The CDR3 loop spans 14 amino acids. CDR3 loop: CASSLNRGYTEAFF. In DNA form, the CDR3 reads TGTGCCAGCAGCTTGAACAGGGGATACACTGAAGCTTTCTTT.

The V and J genes are TRBV3-1 (or the pseudogene TRBV3-2) and TRBJ2-3, with D possibly being TRBD2 (7 bases). The V and J ends lost 8 bases and 3 bases respectively, with 21 bases between them. Per germline, CDR1 LGHDT and CDR2 YNNKEL (reference sequence). This CDR3 comprises 16 residues. CDR3 residues: CASPSKRGGRTDTQYF. The CDR3 coding sequence is TGTGCCAGCCCAAGCAAGAGGGGGGGCCGAACAGATACGCAGTATTTT.

The chain couples TRBV1 to TRBJ2-4; no check of the table's D call, TRBD2, against the DNA was made. TRBV1 corresponds to a pseudogene. There are 18 residues in the CDR3. The CDR3 nucleotides read TGCACCAGCAGCCATGAAATCGGCGGGGAATCGGCCAAAAACATTCAGTACTTC. Encoded protein: CTSSHEIGGESAKNIQYF.

The chain employs TRBV25-1 and TRBJ2-3, with TRBD2 matching over 8 bases. The germline V gene encodes CDR1 MGHDK and CDR2 SYGVNS. V was clipped by 3 bases and J by 1 base; unmatched bases: 9. This CDR3 spans 17 amino acids. This CDR3 reads CASSDSSGGFRTDTQYF. The CDR3 region has the DNA TGTGCCAGCAGTGATTCTTCGGGGGGGTTTCGCACAGATACGCAGTATTTT.

V gene TRBV11-3 combines with J gene TRBJ2-1; TRBD2 matches 13 bases. V trimming: 1 base; J trimming: 7 bases; junction bases outside the gene matches: 7. Germline CDR1 is SGHNT and CDR2 is YENEEA. This CDR3 region has 17 residues. The CDR3 region is CASSLGTSGGLFNEQFF. For the CDR3, the DNA is TGTGCCAGCAGCTTAGGGACTAGCGGGGGCTTGTTTAATGAGCAGTTCTTC. Using reference TRBV11-3 and TRBJ2-1 for the parts outside the CDR3, the full variable domain is EAGVVQSPRYKIIEKKQPVAFWCNPISGHNTLYWYLQNLGQGPELLIRYENEEAVDDSQLPKDRFSAERLKGVDSTLKIQPAELGDSAVYLCASSLGTSGGLFNEQFFGPGTRLTVL.

V is TRBV4-2 and J is TRBJ2-7; 8 positions agree with TRBD1. The CDR3 totals 16 residues. V was pared by 5 bases and J by 0 bases, with 9 bases of the junction left unmatched. The V gene's germline CDR1 is LGHNA and CDR2 YNFKEQ. CDR3 DNA sequence: TGTGCCAGCAGCTCTCAGATACAGGGGGGCTCCTACGAGCAGTACTTC. Protein sequence: CASSSQIQGGSYEQYF.

The gene calls are TRBV2 and TRBJ1-2; D remains ambiguous. Germline CDR1 and CDR2: SNHLY and FYNNEI. Trimming took off 6 bases at V and 4 bases at J, with 12 bases between the two ends. This CDR3 region has 13 residues. The CDR3 reads CASRRAGSYGYTF. CDR3 nucleotide sequence: TGTGCCAGCAGGCGGGCAGGCTCCTATGGCTACACCTTC.

This rearrangement joins TRBV27 to TRBJ1-4; a possible D gene is TRBD1 (6 bases). Trimming removed 4 bases from V and 2 bases from J, with 11 bases in between. Germline CDR1 and CDR2: MNHEY and SMNVEV (reference sequence). The length of the CDR3 is 15 residues. The CDR3: CASSSTGFTNEKLFF. CDR3 bases: TGTGCCAGCAGTTCAACAGGGTTTACTAATGAAAAACTGTTTTTT.

This clone occurred once. This chain connects TRBV12-5 to TRBJ2-1; tentatively, D is TRBD1 (5 bases). From germline, CDR1 is LGHNT and CDR2 FRNRAP. The V and J ends lost 3 bases and 11 bases respectively, with 11 bases between them. CDR3 length equals 12 residues. The CDR3 sequence: CASGLAGSKQFF. The CDR3 coding sequence is TGTGCTAGTGGTTTAGCAGGGTCGAAGCAGTTCTTC. The full variable domain, with the rest looked up from reference TRBV12-5 and TRBJ2-1, is DARVTQTPRHKVTEMGQEVTMRCQPILGHNTVFWYRQTMMQGLELLAYFRNRAPLDDSGMPKDRFSAEMPDATLATLKIQPSEPRDSAVYFCASGLAGSKQFFGPGTRLTVL.

The chain combines TRBV7-6 with TRBJ1-1; D is possibly TRBD1 (6 bases). CDR1 and CDR2 from the germline V gene are SGHVS and FNYEAQ. CDR3 length: 14 residues. V was clipped by 5 bases and J by 10 bases, with 20 bases between them. The CDR3 DNA reads TGTGCCAGCAGCCCAGCTATGGGGGCCTTCGTAGCTTTCTTT. Its protein is CASSPAMGAFVAFF.

This rearrangement joins TRBV7-3 to TRBJ2-2; D might be TRBD1 (6 bases). Germline values: CDR1 SGHTA, CDR2 FQGTGA. Trimming left V 0 bases short and J 0 bases short, with 8 bases between. The CDR3 is 16 amino acids. The CDR3: CASSLTRTANTGELFF. CDR3 bases: TGTGCCAGCAGCTTAACAAGGACAGCGAACACCGGGGAGCTGTTTTTT.

The V call is TRBV20-1, the J call TRBJ2-1; D is perhaps TRBD2 (5 bases). V lost 7 bases, J lost 8 bases, and 12 bases lay in between. Germline values: CDR1 DFQATT, CDR2 SNEGSKA (reference sequence). This CDR3 is built from 11 residues. CDR3 nucleotides: TGCAGTGTTGAGGGATGGGATGAGCAGTTCTTC. This gives the protein CSVEGWDEQFF.